This T cell receptor (beta chain) comes out of a study of control samples from healthy donors and cancer patients. Assay: immunoSEQ multiplex PCR; the TCRdb copy retains only in-frame clones and omits some. The profile shows approximately 86,000 clones, roughly 93% of them singletons. This clone was recorded a few times. This clonotype was obtained from a woman in her thirties in good health. The sample consisted of blood.

In DNA, the CDR3 is TGTGCCAGCAGCTTACGGACTAGCGGGAGTGGAACAGATACGCAGTATTTT. This sequence encodes CASSLRTSGSGTDTQYF. The genes are TRBV9 and TRBJ2-3; 13 nucleotides align to TRBD2. With V trimmed by 4 bases and J by 3 bases, 8 bases remained unmatched. In germline, CDR1 is SGDLS, CDR2 YYNGEE. The CDR3 loop spans 17 amino acids.